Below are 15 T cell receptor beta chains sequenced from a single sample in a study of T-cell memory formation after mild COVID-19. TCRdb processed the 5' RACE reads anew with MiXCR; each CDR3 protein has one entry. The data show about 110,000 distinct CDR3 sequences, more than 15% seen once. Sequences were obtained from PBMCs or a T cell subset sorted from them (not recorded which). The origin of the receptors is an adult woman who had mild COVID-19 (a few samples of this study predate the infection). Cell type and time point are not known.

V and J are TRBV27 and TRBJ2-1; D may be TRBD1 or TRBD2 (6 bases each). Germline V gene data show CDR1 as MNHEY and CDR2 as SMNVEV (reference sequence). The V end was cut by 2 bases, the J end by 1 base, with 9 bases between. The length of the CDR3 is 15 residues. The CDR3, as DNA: TGTGCCAGCAGTTTAACGGGGGCGTCCTACAATGAGCAGTTCTTC. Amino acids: CASSLTGASYNEQFF.

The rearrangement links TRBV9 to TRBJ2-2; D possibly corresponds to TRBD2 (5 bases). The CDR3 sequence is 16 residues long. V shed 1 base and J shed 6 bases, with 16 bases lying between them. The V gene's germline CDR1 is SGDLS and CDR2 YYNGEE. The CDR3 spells CASSVSPGSGAGELFF. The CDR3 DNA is TGTGCCAGCAGCGTATCCCCGGGCTCCGGGGCCGGGGAGCTGTTTTTT.

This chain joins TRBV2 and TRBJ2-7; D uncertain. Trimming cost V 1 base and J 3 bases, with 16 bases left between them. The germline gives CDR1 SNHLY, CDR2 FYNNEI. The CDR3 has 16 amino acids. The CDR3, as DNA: TGTGCCAGCAGTGAAGGGCCCCAAGCCCTTAACTACGAGCAGTACTTC. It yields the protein CASSEGPQALNYEQYF.

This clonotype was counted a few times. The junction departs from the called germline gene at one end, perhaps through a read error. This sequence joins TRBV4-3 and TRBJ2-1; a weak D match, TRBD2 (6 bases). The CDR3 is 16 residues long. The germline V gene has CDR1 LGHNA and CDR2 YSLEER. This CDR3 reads CASSQDLAGTANAQFF. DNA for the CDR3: TGCGCCAGCAGCCAAGACTTGGCGGGAACGGCGAATGCGCAGTTCTTC.

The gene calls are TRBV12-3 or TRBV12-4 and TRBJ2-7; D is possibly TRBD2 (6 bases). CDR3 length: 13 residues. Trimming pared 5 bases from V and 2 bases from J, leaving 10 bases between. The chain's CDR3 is CASSPGSAYEQYF. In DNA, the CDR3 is TGTGCCAGCAGTCCCGGGAGTGCCTACGAGCAGTACTTC.

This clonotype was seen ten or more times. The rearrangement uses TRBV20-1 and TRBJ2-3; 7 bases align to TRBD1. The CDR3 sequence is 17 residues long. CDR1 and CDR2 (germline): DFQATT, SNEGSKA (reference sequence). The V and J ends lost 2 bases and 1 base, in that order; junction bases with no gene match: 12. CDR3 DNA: TGCAGTGCTAGACCACTACAAGAGCAGGGGGGCACAGATACGCAGTATTTT. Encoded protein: CSARPLQEQGGTDTQYF.

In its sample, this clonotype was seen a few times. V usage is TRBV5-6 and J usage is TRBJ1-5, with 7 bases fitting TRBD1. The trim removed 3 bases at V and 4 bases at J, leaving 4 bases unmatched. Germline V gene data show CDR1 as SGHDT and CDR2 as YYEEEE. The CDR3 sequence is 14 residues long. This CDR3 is CASSYRGQNQPQHF. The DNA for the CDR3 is TGTGCCAGCAGCTACAGGGGTCAAAATCAGCCCCAGCATTTT.

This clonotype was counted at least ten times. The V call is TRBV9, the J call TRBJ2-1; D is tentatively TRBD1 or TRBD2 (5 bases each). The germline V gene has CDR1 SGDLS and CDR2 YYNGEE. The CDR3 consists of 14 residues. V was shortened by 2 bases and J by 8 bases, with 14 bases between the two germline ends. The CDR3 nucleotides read TGTGCCAGCAGCGTGAGGGACCCCGGCCATGAGCAGTTCTTC. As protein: CASSVRDPGHEQFF. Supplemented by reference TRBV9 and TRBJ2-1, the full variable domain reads DSGVTQTPKHLITATGQRVTLRCSPRSGDLSVYWYQQSLDQGLQFLIQYYNGEERAKGNILERFSAQQFPDLHSELNLSSLELGDSALYFCASSVRDPGHEQFFGPGTRLTVL.

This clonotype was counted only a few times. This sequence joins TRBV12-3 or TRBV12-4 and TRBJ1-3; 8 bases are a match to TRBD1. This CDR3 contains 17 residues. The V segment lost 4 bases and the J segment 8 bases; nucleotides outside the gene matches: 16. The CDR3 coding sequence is TGTGCCAGCAGTTCCTTGCCCCGGACAGGGATTCGGCACACCATATATTTT. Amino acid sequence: CASSSLPRTGIRHTIYF.

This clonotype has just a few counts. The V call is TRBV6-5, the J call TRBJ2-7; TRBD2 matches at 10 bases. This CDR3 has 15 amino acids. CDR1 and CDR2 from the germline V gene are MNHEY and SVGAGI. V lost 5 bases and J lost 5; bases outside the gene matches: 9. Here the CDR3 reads CASSPSSGGGNEQYF. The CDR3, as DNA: TGTGCCAGCAGTCCCTCTAGCGGGGGAGGCAACGAGCAGTACTTC.

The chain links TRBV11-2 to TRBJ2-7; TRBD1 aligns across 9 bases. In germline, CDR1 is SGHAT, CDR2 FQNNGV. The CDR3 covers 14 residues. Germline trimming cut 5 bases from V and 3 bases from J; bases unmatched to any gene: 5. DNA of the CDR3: TGTGCCAGCAGCATACACAGGGGGCTCTACGAGCAGTACTTC. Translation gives CASSIHRGLYEQYF.

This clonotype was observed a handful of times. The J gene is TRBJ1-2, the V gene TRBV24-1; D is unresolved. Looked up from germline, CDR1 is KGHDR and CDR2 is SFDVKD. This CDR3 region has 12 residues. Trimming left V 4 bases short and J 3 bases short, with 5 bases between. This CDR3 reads CATSDRDYGYTF. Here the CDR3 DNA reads TGTGCCACCAGTGACCGAGACTATGGCTACACCTTC.

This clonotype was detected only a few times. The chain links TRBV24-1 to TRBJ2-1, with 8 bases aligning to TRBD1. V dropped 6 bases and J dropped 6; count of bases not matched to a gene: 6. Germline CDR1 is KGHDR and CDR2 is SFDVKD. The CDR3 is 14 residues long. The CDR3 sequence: CATSPFTGGNEQFF. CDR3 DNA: TGTGCCACCAGTCCCTTTACAGGGGGCAATGAGCAGTTCTTC.

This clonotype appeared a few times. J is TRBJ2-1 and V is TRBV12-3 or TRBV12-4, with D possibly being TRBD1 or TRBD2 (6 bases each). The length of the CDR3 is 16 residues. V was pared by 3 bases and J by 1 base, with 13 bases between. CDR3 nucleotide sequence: TGTGCCAGCAGTTTCGGAGGGGGTCGATCCTACAATGAGCAGTTCTTC. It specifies CASSFGGGRSYNEQFF.

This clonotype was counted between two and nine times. CDR3 protein: CASSTSGGAPETQYF. CDR3 coding DNA: TGTGCCAGCAGTACTAGCGGGGGAGCTCCAGAGACCCAGTACTTC. This chain links TRBV12-3 or TRBV12-4 with TRBJ2-5; the match to TRBD2 covers 11 bases. This CDR3 is built from 15 residues. The ends lost 5 bases at V and 4 bases at J; junction bases unmatched: 6.